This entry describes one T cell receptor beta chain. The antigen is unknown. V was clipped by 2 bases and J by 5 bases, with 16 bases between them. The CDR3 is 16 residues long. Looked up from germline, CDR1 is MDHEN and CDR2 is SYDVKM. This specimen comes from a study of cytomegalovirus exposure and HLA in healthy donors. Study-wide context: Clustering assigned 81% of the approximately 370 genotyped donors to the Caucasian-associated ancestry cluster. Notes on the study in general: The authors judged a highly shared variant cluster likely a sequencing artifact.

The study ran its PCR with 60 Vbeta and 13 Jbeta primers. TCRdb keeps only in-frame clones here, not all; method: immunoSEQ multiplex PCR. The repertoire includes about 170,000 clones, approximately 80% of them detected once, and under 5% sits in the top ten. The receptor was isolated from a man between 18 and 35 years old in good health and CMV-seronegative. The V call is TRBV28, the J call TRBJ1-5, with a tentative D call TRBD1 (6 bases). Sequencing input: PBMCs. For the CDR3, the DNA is TGTGCCAGCAGTTTACCGCCGCGACAGGTGGATCAGCCCCAGCATTTT. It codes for CASSLPPRQVDQPQHF.